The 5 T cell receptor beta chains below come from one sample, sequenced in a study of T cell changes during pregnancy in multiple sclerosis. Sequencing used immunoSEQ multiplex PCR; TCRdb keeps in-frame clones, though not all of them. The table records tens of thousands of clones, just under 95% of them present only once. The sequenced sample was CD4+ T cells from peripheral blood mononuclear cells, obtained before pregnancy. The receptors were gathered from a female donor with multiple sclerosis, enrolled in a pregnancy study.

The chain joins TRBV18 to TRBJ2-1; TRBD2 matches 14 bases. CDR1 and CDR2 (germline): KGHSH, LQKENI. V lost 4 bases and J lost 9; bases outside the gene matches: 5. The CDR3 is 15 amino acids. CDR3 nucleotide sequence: TGTGCCAGCTCACTGGGGACTAGCGGGAGTCTTGAGCAGTTCTTC. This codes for CASSLGTSGSLEQFF.

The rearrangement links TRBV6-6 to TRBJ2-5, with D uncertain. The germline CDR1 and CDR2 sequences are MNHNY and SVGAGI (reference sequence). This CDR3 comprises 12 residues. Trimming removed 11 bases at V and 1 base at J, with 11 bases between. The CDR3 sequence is CAVGQAQETQYF. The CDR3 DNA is TGTGCCGTGGGTCAGGCCCAAGAGACCCAGTACTTC.

CDR3 DNA sequence: TGTGCCAGCAGGCCACCCTACGGGGGGCAAGGTGAAAAACTGTTTTTT. This gives the protein CASRPPYGGQGEKLFF. This chain links TRBV6-6 with TRBJ1-4, with a possible D match to TRBD1 (6 bases). Germline V gene data show CDR1 as MNHNY and CDR2 as SVGAGI (reference sequence). The CDR3 covers 16 residues. Trimming stripped 6 bases from V and 7 bases from J, with 21 bases between.

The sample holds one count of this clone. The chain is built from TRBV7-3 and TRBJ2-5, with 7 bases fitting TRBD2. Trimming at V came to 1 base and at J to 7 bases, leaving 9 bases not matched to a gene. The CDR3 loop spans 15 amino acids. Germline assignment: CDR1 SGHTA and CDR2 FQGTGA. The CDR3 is CASSLNPAGAGTQYF. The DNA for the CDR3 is TGTGCCAGCAGCTTAAACCCTGCGGGAGCTGGGACCCAGTACTTC.

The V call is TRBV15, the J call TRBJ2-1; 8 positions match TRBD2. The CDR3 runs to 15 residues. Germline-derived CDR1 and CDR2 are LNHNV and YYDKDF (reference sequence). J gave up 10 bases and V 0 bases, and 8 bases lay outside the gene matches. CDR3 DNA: TGTGCCACCAGCAGAGATGTCGGGGGGGATATCGAGCAGTTCTTC. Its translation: CATSRDVGGDIEQFF. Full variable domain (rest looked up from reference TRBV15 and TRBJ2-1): DAMVIQNPRYQVTQFGKPVTLSCSQTLNHNVMYWYQQKSSQAPKLLFHYYDKDFNNEADTPDNFQSRRPNTSFCFLDIRSPGLGDTAMYLCATSRDVGGDIEQFFGPGTRLTVL.